This note documents a single T cell receptor (beta chain) sequence. As yet, its antigen is unknown. This sample is part of a study of cytotoxic CD8 clonotypes in ibrutinib-treated CLL. Study as a whole: Of the patients, 11 were relapsed/refractory, about 15 treatment-naive and 17 IGHV unmutated.

Germline V lookup: CDR1 SGHAT, CDR2 FQNNGV. This CDR3 is 17 amino acids long. V lost 5 bases, J lost 2 bases, and 22 bases lay in between. Generated by immunoSEQ multiplex PCR, the TCRdb table keeps only in-frame clones and is missing some. In the table there are tens of thousands of clones, more than 65% of which are singletons. The study's findings and limits: With treatment, public clonotypes, which were uncommon, either contracted or remained stable.

Sequences were derived from PBMCs, sampled before ibrutinib treatment. This chain links TRBV11-2 with TRBJ2-7; tentatively, D is TRBD2 (6 bases). This clonotype was sampled from a human donor with chronic lymphocytic leukemia. The CDR3 here is CASSPLSPLAATYEQYF. The CDR3 DNA reads as TGTGCCAGCAGCCCTTTATCCCCTTTAGCGGCTACCTACGAGCAGTACTTC.